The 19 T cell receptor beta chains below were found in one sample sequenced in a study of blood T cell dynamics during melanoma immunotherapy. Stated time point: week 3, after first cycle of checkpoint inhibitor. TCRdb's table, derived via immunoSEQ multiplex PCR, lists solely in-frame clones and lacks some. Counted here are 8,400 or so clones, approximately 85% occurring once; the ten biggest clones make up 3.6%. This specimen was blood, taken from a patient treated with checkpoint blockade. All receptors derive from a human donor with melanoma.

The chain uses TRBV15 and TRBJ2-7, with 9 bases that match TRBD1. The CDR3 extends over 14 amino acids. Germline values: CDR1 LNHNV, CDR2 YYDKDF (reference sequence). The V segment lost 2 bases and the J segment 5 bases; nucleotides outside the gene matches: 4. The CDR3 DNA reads TGTGCCACCAGCAGAAACAGGGGGCCTCACGAGCAGTACTTC. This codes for CATSRNRGPHEQYF.

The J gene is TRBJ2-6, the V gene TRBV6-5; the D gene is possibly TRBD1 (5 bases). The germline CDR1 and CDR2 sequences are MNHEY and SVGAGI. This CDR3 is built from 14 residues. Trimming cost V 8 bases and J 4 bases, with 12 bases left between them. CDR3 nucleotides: TGTGCCAGCTCTTTCCGGACAGGGGCCAACGTCCTGACTTTC. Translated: CASSFRTGANVLTF.

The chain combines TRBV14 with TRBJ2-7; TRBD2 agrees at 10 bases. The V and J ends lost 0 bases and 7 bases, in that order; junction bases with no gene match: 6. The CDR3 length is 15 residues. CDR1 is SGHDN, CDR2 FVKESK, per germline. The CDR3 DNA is TGTGCCAGCAGCCAAGAGCTAGCGGGAGTCGGGGAGCAGTACTTC. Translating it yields CASSQELAGVGEQYF.

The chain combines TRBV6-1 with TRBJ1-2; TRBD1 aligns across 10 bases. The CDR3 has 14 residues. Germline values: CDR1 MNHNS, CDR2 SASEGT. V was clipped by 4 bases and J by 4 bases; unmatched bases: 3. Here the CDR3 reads CASSATGGGYGYTF. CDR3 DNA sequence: TGTGCCAGCAGTGCGACAGGGGGCGGCTATGGCTACACCTTC.

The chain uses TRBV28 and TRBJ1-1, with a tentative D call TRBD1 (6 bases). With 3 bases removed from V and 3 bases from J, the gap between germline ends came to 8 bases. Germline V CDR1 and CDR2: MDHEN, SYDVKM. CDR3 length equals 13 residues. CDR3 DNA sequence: TGTGCCAGCAGTTTTGGGGGGCACACTGAAGCTTTCTTT. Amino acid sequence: CASSFGGHTEAFF.

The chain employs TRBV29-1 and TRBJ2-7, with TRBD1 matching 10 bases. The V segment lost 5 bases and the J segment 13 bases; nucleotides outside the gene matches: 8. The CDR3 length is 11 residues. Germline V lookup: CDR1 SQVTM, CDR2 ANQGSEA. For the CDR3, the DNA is TGCAGCGTTAGGAGGGACAGGGGCCTTTACTTC. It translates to CSVRRDRGLYF.

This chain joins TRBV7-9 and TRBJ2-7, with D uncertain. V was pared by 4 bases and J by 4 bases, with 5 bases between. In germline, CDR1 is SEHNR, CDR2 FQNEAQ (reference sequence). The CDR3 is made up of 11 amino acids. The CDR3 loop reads CASSSEYEQYF. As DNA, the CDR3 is TGTGCCAGCAGCTCAGAGTACGAGCAGTACTTC. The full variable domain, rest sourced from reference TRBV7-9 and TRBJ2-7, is DTGVSQNPRHKITKRGQNVTFRCDPISEHNRLYWYRQTLGQGPEFLTYFQNEAQLEKSRLLSDRFSAERPKGSFSTLEIQRTEQGDSAMYLCASSSEYEQYFGPGTRLTVT.

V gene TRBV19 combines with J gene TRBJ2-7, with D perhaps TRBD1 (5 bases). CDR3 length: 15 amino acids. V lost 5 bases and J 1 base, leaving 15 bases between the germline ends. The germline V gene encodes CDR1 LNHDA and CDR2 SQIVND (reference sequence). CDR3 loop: CASSALPGISYEQYF. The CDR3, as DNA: TGTGCCAGTAGTGCGCTGCCAGGGATTTCCTACGAGCAGTACTTC.

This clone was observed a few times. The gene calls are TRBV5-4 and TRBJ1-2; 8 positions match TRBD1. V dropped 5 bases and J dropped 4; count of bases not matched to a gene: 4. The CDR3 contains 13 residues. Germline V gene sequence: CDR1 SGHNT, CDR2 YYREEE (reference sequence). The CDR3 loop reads CASRPTGAYGYTF. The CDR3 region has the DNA TGTGCCAGCAGACCGACAGGGGCCTATGGCTACACCTTC. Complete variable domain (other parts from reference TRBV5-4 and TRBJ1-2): ETGVTQSPTHLIKTRGQQVTLRCSSQSGHNTVSWYQQALGQGPQFIFQYYREEENGRGNFPPRFSGLQFPNYSSELNVNALELDDSALYLCASRPTGAYGYTFGSGTRLTVV.

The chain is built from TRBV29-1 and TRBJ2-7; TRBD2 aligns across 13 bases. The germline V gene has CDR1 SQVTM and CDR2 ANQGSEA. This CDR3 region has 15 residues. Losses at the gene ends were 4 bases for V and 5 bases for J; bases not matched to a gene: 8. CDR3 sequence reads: CSVGGTSGKRNEQYF. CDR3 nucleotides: TGCAGCGTTGGGGGGACTAGCGGGAAAAGAAACGAGCAGTACTTC.

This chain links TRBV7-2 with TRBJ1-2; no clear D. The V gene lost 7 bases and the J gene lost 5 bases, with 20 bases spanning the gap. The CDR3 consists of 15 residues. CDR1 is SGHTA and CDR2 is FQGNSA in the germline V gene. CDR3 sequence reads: CASTPPGGTTYGYTF. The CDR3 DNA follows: TGTGCCAGCACCCCACCCGGTGGAACGACGTATGGCTACACCTTC.

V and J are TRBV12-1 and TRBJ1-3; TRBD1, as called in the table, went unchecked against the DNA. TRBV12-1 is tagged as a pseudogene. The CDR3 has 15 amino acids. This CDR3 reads CASSLGQGVTNTIYF. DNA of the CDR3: TGTGCCAGCAGCTTGGGACAGGGGGTAACAAACACCATATATTTT.

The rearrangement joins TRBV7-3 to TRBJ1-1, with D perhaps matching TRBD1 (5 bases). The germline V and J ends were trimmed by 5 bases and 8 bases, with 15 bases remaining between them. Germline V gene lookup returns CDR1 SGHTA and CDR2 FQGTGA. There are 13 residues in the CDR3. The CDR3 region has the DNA TGTGCCAGCAGCGAAAGCCGGGACTTGGAAGCTTTCTTT. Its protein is CASSESRDLEAFF.

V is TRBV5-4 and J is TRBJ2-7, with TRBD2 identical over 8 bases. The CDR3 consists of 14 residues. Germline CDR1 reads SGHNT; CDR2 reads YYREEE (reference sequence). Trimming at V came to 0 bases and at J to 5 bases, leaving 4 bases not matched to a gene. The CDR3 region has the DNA TGTGCCAGCAGCTTGGGACTAGCGTCCAACGAGCAGTACTTC. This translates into CASSLGLASNEQYF. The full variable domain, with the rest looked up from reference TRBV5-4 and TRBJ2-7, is ETGVTQSPTHLIKTRGQQVTLRCSSQSGHNTVSWYQQALGQGPQFIFQYYREEENGRGNFPPRFSGLQFPNYSSELNVNALELDDSALYLCASSLGLASNEQYFGPGTRLTVT.

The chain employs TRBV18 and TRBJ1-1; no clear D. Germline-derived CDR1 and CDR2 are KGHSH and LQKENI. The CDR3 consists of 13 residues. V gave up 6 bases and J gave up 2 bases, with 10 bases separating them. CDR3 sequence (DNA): TGTGCCAGCTCCCTGAGCTTAAACACTGAAGCTTTCTTT. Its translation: CASSLSLNTEAFF. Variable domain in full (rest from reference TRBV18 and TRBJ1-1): NAGVMQNPRHLVRRRGQEARLRCSPMKGHSHVYWYRQLPEEGLKFMVYLQKENIIDESGMPKERFSAEFPKEGPSILRIQQVVRGDSAAYFCASSLSLNTEAFFGQGTRLTVV.

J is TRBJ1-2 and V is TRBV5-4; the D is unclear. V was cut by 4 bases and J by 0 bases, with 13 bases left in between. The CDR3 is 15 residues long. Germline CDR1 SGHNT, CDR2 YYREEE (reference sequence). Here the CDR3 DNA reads TGTGCCAGCAGCCCACCGGACGGGACTAACTATGGCTACACCTTC. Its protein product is CASSPPDGTNYGYTF.

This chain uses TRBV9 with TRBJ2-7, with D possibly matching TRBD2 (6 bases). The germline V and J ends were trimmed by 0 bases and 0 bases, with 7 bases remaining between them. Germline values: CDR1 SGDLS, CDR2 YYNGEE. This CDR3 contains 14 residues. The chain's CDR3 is CASSVGGVSYEQYF. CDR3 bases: TGTGCCAGCAGCGTAGGGGGGGTCTCCTACGAGCAGTACTTC.

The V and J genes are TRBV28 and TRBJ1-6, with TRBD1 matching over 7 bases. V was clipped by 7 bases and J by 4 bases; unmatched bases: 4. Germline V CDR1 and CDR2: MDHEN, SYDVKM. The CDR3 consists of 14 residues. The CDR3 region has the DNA TGTGCCAGCAAAGGGACAGCTTATAATTCACCCCTCCACTTT. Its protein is CASKGTAYNSPLHF.

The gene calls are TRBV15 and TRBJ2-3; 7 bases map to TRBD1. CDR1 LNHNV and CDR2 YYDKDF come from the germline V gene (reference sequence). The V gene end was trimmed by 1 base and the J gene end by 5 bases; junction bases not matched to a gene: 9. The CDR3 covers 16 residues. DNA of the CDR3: TGTGCCACCAGCAGAGTCCCACCCACAGGGGAAGATACGCAGTATTTT. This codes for CATSRVPPTGEDTQYF.